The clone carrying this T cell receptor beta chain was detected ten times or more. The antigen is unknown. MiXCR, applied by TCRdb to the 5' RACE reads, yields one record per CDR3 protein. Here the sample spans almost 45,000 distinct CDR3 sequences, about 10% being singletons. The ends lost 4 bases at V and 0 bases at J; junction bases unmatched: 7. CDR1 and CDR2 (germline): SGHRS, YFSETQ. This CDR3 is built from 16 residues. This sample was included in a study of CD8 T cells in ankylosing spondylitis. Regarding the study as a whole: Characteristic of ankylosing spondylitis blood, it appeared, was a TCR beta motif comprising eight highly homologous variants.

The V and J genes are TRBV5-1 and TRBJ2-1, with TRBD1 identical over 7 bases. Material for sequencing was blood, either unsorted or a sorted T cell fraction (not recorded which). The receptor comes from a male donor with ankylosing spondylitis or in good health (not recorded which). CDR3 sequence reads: CASSDRVLSSYNEQFF. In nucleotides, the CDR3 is TGCGCCAGCAGCGACAGGGTTCTTAGCTCCTACAATGAGCAGTTCTTC.